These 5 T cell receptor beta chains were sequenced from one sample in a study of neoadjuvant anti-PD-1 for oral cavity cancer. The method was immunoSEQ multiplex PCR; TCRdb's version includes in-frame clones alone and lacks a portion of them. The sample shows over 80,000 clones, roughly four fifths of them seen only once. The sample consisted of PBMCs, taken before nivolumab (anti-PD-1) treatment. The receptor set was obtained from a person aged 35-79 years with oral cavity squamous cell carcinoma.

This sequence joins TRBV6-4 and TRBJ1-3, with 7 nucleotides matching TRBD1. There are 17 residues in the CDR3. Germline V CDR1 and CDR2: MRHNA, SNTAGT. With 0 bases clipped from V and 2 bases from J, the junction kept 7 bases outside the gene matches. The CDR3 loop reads CASSDSIWQGAGNTIYF. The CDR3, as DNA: TGTGCCAGCAGTGACTCGATATGGCAGGGGGCTGGAAACACCATATATTTT.

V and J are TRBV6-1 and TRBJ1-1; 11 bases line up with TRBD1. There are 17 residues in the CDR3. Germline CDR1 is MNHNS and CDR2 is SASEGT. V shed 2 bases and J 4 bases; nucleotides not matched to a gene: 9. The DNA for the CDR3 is TGTGCCAGCAGTGAATTAGAAGGGACAGGGGGATTCACTGAAGCTTTCTTT. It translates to CASSELEGTGGFTEAFF.

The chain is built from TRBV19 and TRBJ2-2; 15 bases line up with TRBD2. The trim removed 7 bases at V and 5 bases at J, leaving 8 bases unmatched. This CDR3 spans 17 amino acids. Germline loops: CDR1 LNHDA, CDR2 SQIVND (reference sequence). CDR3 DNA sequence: TGTGCCAGTATCGGACTAGCGGGAGGGCCGAGAACCGGGGAGCTGTTTTTT. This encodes CASIGLAGGPRTGELFF.

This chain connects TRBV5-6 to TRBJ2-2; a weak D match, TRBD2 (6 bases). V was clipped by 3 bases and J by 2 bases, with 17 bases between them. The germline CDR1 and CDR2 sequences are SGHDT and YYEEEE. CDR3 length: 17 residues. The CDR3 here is CASSWGGTLLNTGELFF. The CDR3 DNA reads TGTGCCAGCAGCTGGGGCGGGACTTTGCTAAACACCGGGGAGCTGTTTTTT.

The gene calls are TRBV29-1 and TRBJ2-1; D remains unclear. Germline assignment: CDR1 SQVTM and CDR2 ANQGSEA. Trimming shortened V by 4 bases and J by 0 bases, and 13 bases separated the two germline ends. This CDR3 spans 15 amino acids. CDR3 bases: TGCAGCGTTGGCCCGTATGCGAGCTCCTACAATGAGCAGTTCTTC. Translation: CSVGPYASSYNEQFF.